This record covers a single T cell receptor (beta chain). A read error may produce the germline difference seen at one junction end. The entry originates in a study of patients with pleural tuberculosis. The CDR3 spans 18 residues. The germline V gene has CDR1 MGHRA and CDR2 YSYEKL. TCRdb re-derived calls from the reads in MiXCR, one entry per CDR3 protein. The data contain some 29,000 distinct CDR3 sequences, 18% of them singletons. The sequencing input was peripheral blood. The source is a human donor with pleural tuberculosis. The chain recombines TRBV4-1 with TRBJ1-3; perhaps TRBD1 as D (6 bases). The CDR3 nucleotides are TGCGCCAGCAGCCAACCCAGGGGTAAGGACGGACCCGGAAACGCCATATATTTT. Translation: CASSQPRGKDGPGNAIYF.